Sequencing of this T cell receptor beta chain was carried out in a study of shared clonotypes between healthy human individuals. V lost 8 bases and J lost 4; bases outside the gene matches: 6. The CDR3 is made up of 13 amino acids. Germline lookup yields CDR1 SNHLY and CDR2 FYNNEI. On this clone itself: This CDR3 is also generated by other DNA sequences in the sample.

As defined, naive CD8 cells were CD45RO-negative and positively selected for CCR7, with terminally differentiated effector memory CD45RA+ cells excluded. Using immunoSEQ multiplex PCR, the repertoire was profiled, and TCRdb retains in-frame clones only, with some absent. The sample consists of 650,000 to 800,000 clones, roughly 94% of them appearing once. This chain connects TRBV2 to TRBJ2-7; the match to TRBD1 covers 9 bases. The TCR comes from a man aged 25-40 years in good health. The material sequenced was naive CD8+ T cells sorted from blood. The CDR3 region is CASLGTGSYEQYF. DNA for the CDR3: TGTGCCAGCCTAGGGACAGGGTCTTACGAGCAGTACTTC.